Presented here are 31 T cell receptor beta chains from one specimen sequenced in a study of patients and donors after allogeneic stem cell transplantation. TCRdb fed the RT-PCR reads into MiXCR, producing one record per CDR3 protein. The table shows about 87,000 distinct CDR3 sequences, with approximately 5% occurring only once. The sequenced material came from blood, either unsorted or a sorted T cell fraction (not recorded which). These receptors originate from a human donor who was either an allogeneic HSCT recipient or a stem cell or donor lymphocyte infusion donor (not recorded which). It is not recorded whose cells these are; they may come from a transplant donor.

About this clonotype itself: A much larger clone lies a single base off, so this may be a read error. The V gene is TRBV11-1, the J gene TRBJ2-7; perhaps TRBD1 as D (5 bases). Trimming left V 0 bases short and J 1 base short, with 10 bases between. Germline V CDR1 and CDR2: SGHAT, FQDESV (reference sequence). This CDR3 region has 15 residues. The CDR3 region is CASSLAGKGSYEQYF. CDR3 nucleotides: TGTGCCAGCAGCTTAGCGGGGAAGGGGTCCTACGAGCAGTACTTC.

In its sample, this clonotype was seen a few times. The V and J genes are TRBV12-5 and TRBJ1-5, with 10 bases lining up with TRBD1. Germline CDR1 and CDR2: LGHNT and FRNRAP. The CDR3 loop spans 14 amino acids. With 3 bases clipped from V and 6 bases from J, the junction kept 2 bases outside the gene matches. Written as DNA, the CDR3 is TGTGCTAGTGGTTTAGGACAGGGGGTTCAGCCCCAGCATTTT. This sequence encodes CASGLGQGVQPQHF.

This clonotype appeared a few times. The chain joins TRBV10-2 to TRBJ2-6, with no clear D. The V gene lost 6 bases and the J gene lost 0 bases, with 9 bases spanning the gap. The CDR3 has 15 residues. The germline gives CDR1 WSHSY, CDR2 SAAADI. CDR3 DNA sequence: TGCGCCAGCAGCGTCGCAATCTCTGGGGCCAACGTCCTGACTTTC. It specifies CASSVAISGANVLTF.

The sample holds one count of this clonotype. The chain combines TRBV28 with TRBJ2-7; the match to TRBD2 covers 7 bases. With V trimmed by 5 bases and J by 3 bases, 10 bases remained unmatched. Germline assignment: CDR1 MDHEN and CDR2 SYDVKM. This CDR3 region has 15 residues. The CDR3 coding sequence is TGTGCCAGCAGTAGGGACGGACGGGAGGACTACGAGCAGTACTTC. Translation gives CASSRDGREDYEQYF. Full variable domain (outside the CDR3, taken from reference TRBV28 and TRBJ2-7): DVKVTQSSRYLVKRTGEKVFLECVQDMDHENMFWYRQDPGLGLRLIYFSYDVKMKEKGDIPEGYSVSREKKERFSLILESASTNQTSMYLCASSRDGREDYEQYFGPGTRLTVT.

This clonotype was found many times. The chain uses TRBV18 and TRBJ2-5; D is perhaps TRBD1 or TRBD2 (5 bases each). The CDR3 is 17 amino acids. Germline loops: CDR1 KGHSH, CDR2 LQKENI. V was shortened by 3 bases and J by 1 base, with 18 bases between the two germline ends. This CDR3 is CASSPRDTGTIQETQYF. The CDR3 region has the DNA TGTGCCAGCTCACCGAGGGATACTGGGACCATCCAAGAGACCCAGTACTTC.

The CDR3 region has the DNA TGTGCCAGCAGCGAACGACAGGGTCATTCACCCCTCCACTTT. Translated, it gives CASSERQGHSPLHF. This chain links TRBV9 with TRBJ1-6, with TRBD1 identical over 7 bases. V lost 3 bases, J lost 8 bases, and 5 bases stayed unmatched. The CDR3 covers 14 residues. Germline lookup yields CDR1 SGDLS and CDR2 YYNGEE.

Comments on this clonotype: Possible read error: a much larger clone is one base away. This chain joins TRBV7-3 and TRBJ2-2; D possibly matches TRBD1 or TRBD2 (5 bases each). Germline values: CDR1 SGHTA, CDR2 FQGTGA. Trimming left V 5 bases short and J 5 bases short, with 12 bases between. This CDR3 comprises 14 residues. The CDR3 sequence is CASSTGPGTGELFF. CDR3 DNA: TGTGCCAGCAGCACGGGACCGGGAACCGGGGAGCTGTTTTTT.

In its sample, this clonotype was seen many times. The chain couples TRBV15 to TRBJ1-1, with 7 nucleotides matching TRBD1. The CDR3 runs 13 residues. Losses at the gene ends were 5 bases for V and 4 bases for J; bases not matched to a gene: 4. The V gene's germline CDR1 is LNHNV and CDR2 YYDKDF (reference sequence). CDR3 residues: CATSFHRGTEAFF. The CDR3, as DNA: TGTGCCACCAGCTTCCACAGGGGCACTGAAGCTTTCTTT.

This clonotype was seen repeatedly, ten times or more. This CDR3 reads CSARDRAGYQPQHF. The CDR3 DNA follows: TGCAGTGCTAGAGATCGGGCGGGTTATCAGCCCCAGCATTTT. This rearrangement joins TRBV20-1 to TRBJ1-5; D gene uncertain. V lost 0 bases, J lost 5 bases, and 11 bases lay in between. The CDR3 consists of 14 residues. Germline assignment: CDR1 DFQATT and CDR2 SNEGSKA (reference sequence).

This clonotype occurred many times. The rearrangement uses TRBV28 and TRBJ2-2; D ambiguous. Germline lookup yields CDR1 MDHEN and CDR2 SYDVKM. V was shortened by 4 bases and J by 7 bases, with 4 bases between the two germline ends. The CDR3 spans 11 residues. As DNA, the CDR3 is TGTGCCAGCAGTTCTTACGGGGAGCTGTTTTTT. Translation: CASSSYGELFF.

V is TRBV20-1 and J is TRBJ1-3, with D possibly matching TRBD1 (5 bases). Between the trimmed V and J ends, which lost 1 base and 2 bases, there was a span of 12 bases. This CDR3 region has 15 residues. Germline loops: CDR1 DFQATT, CDR2 SNEGSKA (reference sequence). The CDR3 DNA follows: TGCAGTGCTAGAGCCGGGGCTGACGCTGGAAACACCATATATTTT. Translating it yields CSARAGADAGNTIYF.

This clonotype has only a few counts. The gene calls are TRBV20-1 and TRBJ1-1, with D unresolved. V was shortened by 1 base and J by 1 base, with 13 bases between the two germline ends. The CDR3 extends over 15 amino acids. Germline-derived CDR1 and CDR2 are DFQATT and SNEGSKA (reference sequence). The CDR3 DNA reads as TGCAGTGCTAGAGGAGGGAGGGCAGGGAACACTGAAGCTTTCTTT. Its protein product is CSARGGRAGNTEAFF.

The rearrangement joins TRBV5-4 to TRBJ1-2; D gene uncertain. V lost 4 bases and J 1 base, leaving 5 bases between the germline ends. This CDR3 has 12 residues. Per the germline V gene, CDR1 is SGHNT and CDR2 is YYREEE (reference sequence). CDR3 nucleotide sequence: TGTGCCAGCAGCACCGATAACTATGGCTACACCTTC. Protein product: CASSTDNYGYTF.

CDR3 in DNA: TGTGCCAGTAGTCCGACAGCCAGTCATGAAAAACTGTTTTTT. This codes for CASSPTASHEKLFF. The genes are TRBV19 and TRBJ1-4; maybe TRBD1 (5 bases). Germline CDR1 and CDR2: LNHDA and SQIVND (reference sequence). The CDR3 has 14 residues. V was clipped by 5 bases and J by 6 bases, with 13 bases between them. Together with reference TRBV19 and TRBJ1-4, the CDR3 gives the full variable domain: DGGITQSPKYLFRKEGQNVTLSCEQNLNHDAMYWYRQDPGQGLRLIYYSQIVNDFQKGDIAEGYSVSREKKESFPLTVTSAQKNPTAFYLCASSPTASHEKLFFGSGTQLSVL.

This clonotype has only a few counts. The chain employs TRBV20-1 and TRBJ2-1; unclear D gene. Germline CDR1 is DFQATT and CDR2 is SNEGSKA (reference sequence). V gave up 7 bases and J gave up 0 bases, with 16 bases separating them. This CDR3 comprises 15 residues. CDR3 in amino acids: CSGVYQPSSYNEQFF. As DNA, the CDR3 is TGCAGTGGGGTATACCAGCCGAGCTCCTACAATGAGCAGTTCTTC.

The chain is built from TRBV11-1 and TRBJ2-5; TRBD2 agrees at 12 bases. The CDR3 covers 20 residues. The V and J ends lost 5 bases and 2 bases, in that order; junction bases with no gene match: 18. Germline CDR1 SGHAT, CDR2 FQDESV (reference sequence). The CDR3 DNA reads as TGTGCCAGCAGCCGCAGACTAGCGGGGGTCCCGGACGACCCACAAGAGACCCAGTACTTC. Translating gives CASSRRLAGVPDDPQETQYF.

This clonotype is classed as medium-sized. The chain has TRBV3-1 and TRBJ2-5; 7 bases map to TRBD2. CDR1 and CDR2 (germline): LGHDT, YNNKEL (reference sequence). The ends lost 3 bases at V and 2 bases at J; junction bases unmatched: 6. The CDR3 is made up of 15 amino acids. This chain's CDR3 is CASSHLDGRQETQYF. The CDR3 DNA follows: TGTGCCAGCAGCCACTTAGACGGGAGGCAAGAGACCCAGTACTTC.

A few counts support this clonotype. The rearrangement joins TRBV9 to TRBJ2-1; 13 nucleotides align to TRBD2. Germline lookup yields CDR1 SGDLS and CDR2 YYNGEE. After removal of 6 bases from V and 10 bases from J, the junction contained 13 bases not matched to a gene. The CDR3 has 16 residues. CDR3 residues: CASTLGGLAGLDEQFF. In nucleotides, the CDR3 is TGTGCCAGCACCCTAGGGGGACTAGCGGGATTGGACGAGCAGTTCTTC.

This clonotype appeared many times. The rearrangement links TRBV12-3 or TRBV12-4 to TRBJ2-2; TRBD2 agrees at 13 bases. The V segment lost 4 bases and the J segment 7 bases; nucleotides outside the gene matches: 6. The CDR3 contains 16 residues. The CDR3: CASSSGLAGVLGELFF. The CDR3 DNA sequence: TGTGCCAGCAGTTCCGGACTAGCGGGAGTCCTCGGGGAGCTGTTTTTT.

This clonotype was detected only a few times. The chain joins TRBV20-1 to TRBJ1-6; TRBD1 might be the D (5 bases). In germline, CDR1 is DFQATT, CDR2 SNEGSKA (reference sequence). CDR3 length: 15 amino acids. The ends were cut back, 3 bases at V and 4 bases at J, with 13 bases in the middle. CDR3 DNA sequence: TGCAGTGCTAGGGGGCCGGACCCTTATAATTCACCCCTCCACTTT. Its translation: CSARGPDPYNSPLHF.

This clonotype was observed a few times. The chain has TRBV9 and TRBJ2-3; 8 bases are shared with TRBD1. J gave up 7 bases and V 4 bases, and 5 bases lay outside the gene matches. The CDR3 is 13 residues long. Germline assignment: CDR1 SGDLS and CDR2 YYNGEE. CDR3 DNA sequence: TGTGCCAGCAGCTCACAGGGGGGAAATACGCAGTATTTT. Its translation: CASSSQGGNTQYF.

This clonotype was detected many times. The chain employs TRBV28 and TRBJ1-2, with no clear D. Per the germline V gene, CDR1 is MDHEN and CDR2 is SYDVKM. The ends were cut back, 6 bases at V and 8 bases at J, with 13 bases in the middle. The CDR3 spans 12 residues. The CDR3 DNA follows: TGTGCCAGCAGGGGGTCGGGAAAAGGCTACACCTTC. It yields the protein CASRGSGKGYTF.

V is TRBV6-1 and J is TRBJ2-1, with 11 bases matching TRBD2. Germline assignment: CDR1 MNHNS and CDR2 SASEGT. The junction had 5 bases not matched to a gene; V was cut back by 8 bases and J by 2 bases. The CDR3 sequence is 15 residues long. In DNA form, the CDR3 reads TGTGCCAGCTGCTCGACTAGCGGGACCTACAATGAGCAGTTCTTC. This codes for CASCSTSGTYNEQFF.

This clonotype was recorded at least ten times. The chain recombines TRBV10-3 with TRBJ1-2; no clear D gene. Germline V lookup: CDR1 ENHRY, CDR2 SYGVKD. The length of the CDR3 is 14 residues. V was shortened by 0 bases and J by 1 base, with 6 bases between the two germline ends. The CDR3 loop is CAISESGNNYGYTF. Here the CDR3 DNA reads TGTGCCATCAGTGAGTCGGGCAATAACTATGGCTACACCTTC.

This clonotype was observed a handful of times. V usage is TRBV20-1 and J usage is TRBJ2-7; D is unresolved. This CDR3 is 15 amino acids long. Germline V CDR1 and CDR2: DFQATT, SNEGSKA (reference sequence). V dropped 6 bases and J dropped 3 bases, with 21 bases sitting between them. CDR3: CSARAFGVGNYEQYF. The CDR3 DNA is TGCAGTGCAAGGGCCTTTGGGGTGGGCAACTACGAGCAGTACTTC.

The gene calls are TRBV10-1 and TRBJ1-5; 12 nucleotides agree with TRBD1. Germline V gene lookup returns CDR1 WNHNN and CDR2 SYGVQD (reference sequence). V shed 0 bases and J 5 bases; nucleotides not matched to a gene: 5. This CDR3 is 17 amino acids long. As DNA, the CDR3 is TGCGCCAGCAGTGAGTCGGGACAGGGGGCAGTTGATCAGCCCCAGCATTTT. Protein sequence: CASSESGQGAVDQPQHF.

Relative to its sample, this clonotype is medium-sized. This chain uses TRBV5-1 with TRBJ2-3; 8 bases map to TRBD2. CDR3 size: 15 residues. Germline assignment: CDR1 SGHRS and CDR2 YFSETQ. V lost 0 bases and J lost 1; bases outside the gene matches: 1. CDR3 protein: CASSLGAGGTDTQYF. The CDR3 DNA follows: TGCGCCAGCAGCTTGGGAGCGGGGGGCACAGATACGCAGTATTTT.

This clonotype was recorded at least ten times. This chain connects TRBV4-1 to TRBJ1-3, with 9 bases identical to TRBD1. The V segment lost 2 bases and the J segment 3 bases; nucleotides outside the gene matches: 14. The CDR3 sequence is 19 residues long. CDR1 is MGHRA, CDR2 YSYEKL, per germline. The CDR3 nucleotides read TGCGCCAGCAGCCAATTCAAAAGCCCCACAGGGGGCTATGGAAACACCATATATTTT. It yields the protein CASSQFKSPTGGYGNTIYF.

This clonotype was counted at least ten times. The gene calls are TRBV27 and TRBJ2-2; D could derive from TRBD1 or TRBD2 (5 bases each). The CDR3 runs to 14 residues. Germline CDR1 and CDR2: MNHEY and SMNVEV (reference sequence). V was cut by 3 bases and J by 4 bases, with 9 bases left in between. The CDR3 DNA reads TGTGCCAGCAGTTTGGGGGTCTCCACCGGGGAGCTGTTTTTT. Protein product: CASSLGVSTGELFF.

V usage is TRBV19 and J usage is TRBJ1-2; D unresolved. Germline-derived CDR1 and CDR2 are LNHDA and SQIVND (reference sequence). The CDR3 is made up of 14 amino acids. The germline V and J ends were trimmed by 4 bases and 3 bases, with 12 bases remaining between them. The CDR3 nucleotides are TGTGCCAGTAGTAAGGGCGGAAAATACTATGGCTACACCTTC. Protein: CASSKGGKYYGYTF.

Many counts were recorded for this clonotype. The CDR3: CASSRDRVEKLFF. In DNA, the CDR3 is TGTGCCAGCAGTAGGGACAGGGTCGAAAAACTGTTTTTT. The V and J genes are TRBV12-3 or TRBV12-4 and TRBJ1-4, with TRBD1 identical over 9 bases. The V gene end was trimmed by 5 bases and the J gene end by 8 bases; junction bases not matched to a gene: 3. The CDR3 covers 13 residues.